Listed here are 17 T cell receptor beta chains from one sample, sequenced in a study of shared clonotypes between healthy human individuals. Terminally differentiated effector memory CD45RA+ cells were left out of the naive CD8 fraction, which was CD45RO-negative and positively selected for CCR7. The method was immunoSEQ multiplex PCR; TCRdb's version includes in-frame clones alone and lacks a portion of them. The sample shows 2 million to 2.5 million clones, 85% to 95% of them seen only once. The material sequenced was naive CD8+ T cells sorted from blood. These receptors all come from a man between 18 and 29 years old in good health.

A note on this clone: Additional DNA sequences in this sample encode the identical CDR3. The V call is TRBV4-3, the J call TRBJ2-3; 13 positions match TRBD2. CDR3 length: 16 amino acids. With 3 bases clipped from V and 6 bases from J, the junction kept 6 bases outside the gene matches. Germline V gene data show CDR1 as LGHNA and CDR2 as YSLEER. CDR3 loop: CASSHILAGGEDTQYF. For the CDR3, the DNA is TGCGCCAGCAGCCACATACTAGCGGGAGGGGAGGATACGCAGTATTTT.

V and J are TRBV6-1 and TRBJ2-7; D is unresolved. The V end lost 4 bases, the J end lost 2 bases, and 12 bases lay between the germline ends. Per the germline V gene, CDR1 is MNHNS and CDR2 is SASEGT. The CDR3 extends over 14 amino acids. CDR3 DNA sequence: TGTGCCAGCAGTGCCGACATGCCCGCCTACGAGCAGTACTTC. Encoded protein: CASSADMPAYEQYF.

This chain uses TRBV13 with TRBJ2-3; D may be TRBD2 (5 bases). Germline lookup yields CDR1 PRHDT and CDR2 FYEKMQ (reference sequence). The CDR3 contains 14 residues. Trimming took off 3 bases at V and 3 bases at J, with 10 bases between the two ends. CDR3 amino acids: CASSFARGTDTQYF. The CDR3 DNA sequence: TGTGCCAGCAGCTTTGCCCGGGGAACAGATACGCAGTATTTT.

About this clone itself: Other DNA sequences in this sample translate to the same CDR3. The gene calls are TRBV11-3 and TRBJ2-2; D is possibly TRBD2 (6 bases). The CDR3 is 13 residues long. The V end lost 5 bases, the J end lost 5 bases, and 9 bases lay between the germline ends. CDR1 SGHNT and CDR2 YENEEA come from the germline V gene. CDR3 sequence: CASSPGGTGELFF. CDR3 nucleotides: TGTGCCAGCAGCCCTGGGGGGACCGGGGAGCTGTTTTTT.

The chain couples TRBV4-1 to TRBJ2-7; the D gene could be TRBD1 or TRBD2 (5 bases each). The germline CDR1 and CDR2 sequences are MGHRA and YSYEKL. V was cut by 1 base and J by 3 bases, with 10 bases left in between. The CDR3 spans 14 residues. CDR3 residues: CASSQVQGVYEQYF. The CDR3 DNA reads as TGCGCCAGCAGCCAAGTCCAGGGAGTCTACGAGCAGTACTTC.

The chain carries TRBV5-5 and TRBJ2-6; the D is unclear. Trimming pared 4 bases from V and 1 base from J, leaving 6 bases between. The CDR3 is 14 amino acids. Germline CDR1 reads SGHKS; CDR2 reads YYEKEE (reference sequence). CDR3 amino acids: CASSPESGANVLTF. In DNA, the CDR3 is TGTGCCAGCAGCCCAGAATCTGGGGCCAACGTCCTGACTTTC.

The chain couples TRBV18 to TRBJ2-7; D call uncertain. V shed 5 bases and J shed 0 bases, with 8 bases lying between them. Germline-derived CDR1 and CDR2 are KGHSH and LQKENI. The CDR3 is 13 residues long. CDR3 residues: CASSSDNSYEQYF. As DNA, the CDR3 is TGTGCCAGCTCATCCGACAACTCCTACGAGCAGTACTTC.

The chain carries TRBV27 and TRBJ1-1; 7 bases are a match to TRBD1. This CDR3 spans 14 amino acids. With V trimmed by 2 bases and J by 7 bases, 7 bases remained unmatched. Per the germline V gene, CDR1 is MNHEY and CDR2 is SMNVEV (reference sequence). The CDR3 coding sequence is TGTGCCAGCAGTTTAAATAGGGGGCTTGTTGAAGCTTTCTTT. Its translation is CASSLNRGLVEAFF.

V usage is TRBV6-5 and J usage is TRBJ1-4; tentative D call: TRBD1 (5 bases). From germline, CDR1 is MNHEY and CDR2 SVGAGI. The V gene lost 6 bases and the J gene lost 4 bases, with 12 bases spanning the gap. CDR3 length: 14 residues. Here the CDR3 reads CASRPWGVNEKLFF. The CDR3 DNA reads as TGTGCCAGCAGGCCTTGGGGGGTTAATGAAAAACTGTTTTTT.

The V gene is TRBV28, the J gene TRBJ2-4, with 8 positions matching TRBD1. The CDR3 consists of 13 residues. CDR1 and CDR2 (germline): MDHEN, SYDVKM. With V trimmed by 5 bases and J by 8 bases, 5 bases remained unmatched. Here the CDR3 reads CASSETGDHIQYF. The CDR3 region has the DNA TGTGCCAGCAGTGAGACAGGGGACCACATTCAGTACTTC.

The rearrangement links TRBV9 to TRBJ1-1; maybe TRBD1 (5 bases). CDR1 is SGDLS, CDR2 YYNGEE, per germline. V dropped 2 bases and J dropped 0 bases, with 11 bases sitting between them. The length of the CDR3 is 15 residues. CDR3 residues: CASSVTGTLNTEAFF. CDR3 DNA sequence: TGTGCCAGCAGCGTCACCGGGACTTTGAACACTGAAGCTTTCTTT.

This chain links TRBV5-5 with TRBJ1-6; D unclear. The CDR3 extends over 16 amino acids. From germline, CDR1 is SGHKS and CDR2 YYEKEE (reference sequence). V was cut by 2 bases and J by 0 bases, with 9 bases left in between. Here the CDR3 DNA reads TGTGCCAGCAGCTTCCCCGAAAGCTCCTATAATTCACCCCTCCACTTT. This codes for CASSFPESSYNSPLHF.

This sequence joins TRBV7-9 and TRBJ1-1, with TRBD1 matching over 9 bases. This CDR3 spans 15 amino acids. Germline V gives CDR1 SEHNR, CDR2 FQNEAQ (reference sequence). Trimming cost V 5 bases and J 2 bases; bases outside gene matches: 6. CDR3 sequence (DNA): TGTGCCAGCAGCGCAACAGGGGGCCGAAACACTGAAGCTTTCTTT. It codes for CASSATGGRNTEAFF. Together with reference TRBV7-9 and TRBJ1-1, the CDR3 gives the full variable domain: DTGVSQNPRHKITKRGQNVTFRCDPISEHNRLYWYRQTLGQGPEFLTYFQNEAQLEKSRLLSDRFSAERPKGSFSTLEIQRTEQGDSAMYLCASSATGGRNTEAFFGQGTRLTVV.

The chain uses TRBV6-5 and TRBJ1-1, with 7 bases identical to TRBD1. The CDR3 is made up of 13 amino acids. The J segment lost 8 bases and the V segment lost 6 bases, leaving 9 bases of the junction unmatched. Germline CDR1 reads MNHEY; CDR2 reads SVGAGI. CDR3 nucleotides: TGTGCCAGCAGCCCTATTGACAGGGACGAAGCTTTCTTT. Translation: CASSPIDRDEAFF.

The chain combines TRBV7-9 with TRBJ1-6; 7 positions agree with TRBD1. The junction had 9 bases not matched to a gene; V was cut back by 6 bases and J by 7 bases. CDR1 is SEHNR and CDR2 is FQNEAQ in the germline V gene (reference sequence). The CDR3 totals 15 residues. This chain's CDR3 is CASSPAGTENSPLHF. In DNA, the CDR3 is TGTGCCAGCAGTCCGGCCGGGACAGAAAATTCACCCCTCCACTTT.

Concerning this clone itself: In the same sample, other DNA sequences code for this CDR3. The chain couples TRBV27 to TRBJ2-7; D is perhaps TRBD1 (5 bases). V shed 3 bases and J shed 3 bases, with 12 bases lying between them. The CDR3 length is 14 residues. Germline CDR1 MNHEY, CDR2 SMNVEV (reference sequence). The CDR3 DNA reads TGTGCCAGCAGTTTCCTAGGGCAGGGCTACGAGCAGTACTTC. Protein product: CASSFLGQGYEQYF.

The chain has TRBV21-1 and TRBJ2-7; the table's D call of TRBD1 was not tested on the DNA. TRBV21-1 is deemed a pseudogene. The CDR3 covers 16 residues. For the CDR3, the DNA is TGTGCCAGCACCTCGGGAGAGGGGGCGGTATCCTACGAGCAGTACTTC. It is translated as CASTSGEGAVSYEQYF.